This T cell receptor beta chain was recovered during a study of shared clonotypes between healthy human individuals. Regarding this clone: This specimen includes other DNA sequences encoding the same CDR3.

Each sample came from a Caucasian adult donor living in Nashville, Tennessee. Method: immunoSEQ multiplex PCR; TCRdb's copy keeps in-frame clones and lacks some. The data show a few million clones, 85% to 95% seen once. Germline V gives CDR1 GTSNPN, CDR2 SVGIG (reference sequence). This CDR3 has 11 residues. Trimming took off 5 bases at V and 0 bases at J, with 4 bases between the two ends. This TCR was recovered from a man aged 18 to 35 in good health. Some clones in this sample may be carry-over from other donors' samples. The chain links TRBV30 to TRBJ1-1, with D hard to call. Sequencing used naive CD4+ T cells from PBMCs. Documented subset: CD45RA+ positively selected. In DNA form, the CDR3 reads TGTGCCTGGTCCTTGAACACTGAAGCTTTCTTT. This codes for CAWSLNTEAFF.